This TCR beta chain was captured by sequencing in a study of identical twins. Looked up from germline, CDR1 is SGDLS and CDR2 is YYNGEE. V gave up 4 bases and J gave up 5 bases, with 16 bases separating them. The CDR3 sequence is 15 residues long. TCRdb fed the 5' RACE reads into MiXCR, producing one record per CDR3 protein. The repertoire holds 450,000 to 500,000 distinct CDR3 sequences, with over 11% as singletons. This sample also appeared in a second study, on yellow fever vaccine responses in identical twins.

Sequenced material: CD4+ T cells sorted from blood. The V call is TRBV9, the J call TRBJ2-1; the D is unclear. This TCR was recovered from a young woman in good health. DNA of the CDR3: TGTGCCAGCAGCCGTACTTACCTTTCCAACAATGAGCAGTTCTTC. Protein: CASSRTYLSNNEQFF.